The clone carrying this TCR beta chain came up many times. The V end was cut by 6 bases, the J end by 2 bases, with 16 bases between. The germline gives CDR1 LNHDA, CDR2 SQIVND (reference sequence). CDR3 length equals 15 residues. This sample stems from a study of Graves' ophthalmopathy and Graves' hyperthyroidism. TCR beta CDR3 regions were amplified from RNA transcripts. After a first-round RT-PCR with HTBI primers, a second-round multiplex PCR was run. TCRdb analysed the multiplex PCR reads with MiXCR anew, one entry per CDR3 protein. This sample has over a million distinct CDR3 sequences, with 36% found just once.

This TCR came from an adult man with Graves' hyperthyroidism. This sequence joins TRBV19 and TRBJ2-5; no definite D call. The sample comprised peripheral blood or thyroid tissue (not recorded which). In nucleotides, the CDR3 is TGTGCCAGTAGGACCGAAAATGGACGGCAAGAGACCCAGTACTTC. It codes for CASRTENGRQETQYF.